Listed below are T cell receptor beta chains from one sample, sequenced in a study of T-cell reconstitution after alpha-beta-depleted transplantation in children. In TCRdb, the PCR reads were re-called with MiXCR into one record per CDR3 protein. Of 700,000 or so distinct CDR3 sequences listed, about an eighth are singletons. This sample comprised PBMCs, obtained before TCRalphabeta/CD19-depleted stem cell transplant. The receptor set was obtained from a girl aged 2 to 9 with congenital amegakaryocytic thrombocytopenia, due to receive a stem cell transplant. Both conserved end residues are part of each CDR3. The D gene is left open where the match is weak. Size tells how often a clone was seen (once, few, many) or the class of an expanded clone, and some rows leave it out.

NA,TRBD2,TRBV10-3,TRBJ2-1,CAIRGAGAADKQFF,TGTGCCATCAGGGGAGCGGGAGCCGCGGATAAGCAGTTCTTC
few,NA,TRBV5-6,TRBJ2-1,CASSGERVYNEQFF,TGTGCCAGCAGCGGGGAGCGGGTGTACAATGAGCAGTTCTTC
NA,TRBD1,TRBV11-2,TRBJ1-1,CASSVGTGDSAAFF,TGTGCCAGCAGTGTCGGGACAGGCGACAGTGCAGCTTTCTTT
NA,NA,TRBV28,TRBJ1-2,CASSDDPGLYGYTF,TGTGCCAGCAGTGATGACCCAGGTCTCTATGGCTACACCTTC
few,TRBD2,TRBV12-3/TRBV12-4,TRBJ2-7,CASSYASGRETYEQYF,TGTGCCAGCAGTTACGCTAGCGGGAGGGAAACCTACGAGCAGTACTTC
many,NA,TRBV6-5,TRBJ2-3,CASSYPATDTQYF,TGTGCCAGCAGTTACCCAGCCACAGATACGCAGTATTTT
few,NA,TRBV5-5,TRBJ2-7,CASSFGSGSGEQYF,TGTGCCAGCAGCTTCGGCTCAGGTTCGGGCGAGCAGTACTTC
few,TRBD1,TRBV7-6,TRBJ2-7,CASSSRDRDHEQYF,TGTGCCAGCAGCTCCCGGGACAGGGATCACGAGCAGTACTTC
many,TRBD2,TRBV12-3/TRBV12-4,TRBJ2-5,CASSQLAGTQETQYF,TGTGCCAGCAGTCAGCTAGCGGGCACCCAAGAGACCCAGTACTTC
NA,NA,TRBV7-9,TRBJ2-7,CASSAPTGYEQYF,TGTGCCAGCAGCGCGCCTACTGGGTACGAGCAGTACTTC
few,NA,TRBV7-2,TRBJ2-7,CASSPGLGEVYEQYF,TGTGCCAGCAGCCCCGGGCTTGGGGAGGTATACGAGCAGTACTTC
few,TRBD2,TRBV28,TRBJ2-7,CASSPTGAGGSYEQYF,TGTGCCAGCAGTCCCACAGGAGCGGGGGGGTCTTACGAGCAGTACTTC
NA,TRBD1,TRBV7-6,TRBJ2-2,CASSLGGGGNTGELFF,TGTGCCAGCAGCTTAGGAGGGGGCGGGAACACCGGGGAGCTGTTTTTT
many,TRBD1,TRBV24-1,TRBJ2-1,CATSDGTGVYNEQFF,TGTGCCACCAGTGATGGGACAGGGGTTTACAATGAGCAGTTCTTC
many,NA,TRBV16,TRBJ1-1,CASSQSPHGGIAFF,TGTGCCAGCAGCCAATCTCCCCATGGGGGTATCGCTTTCTTT
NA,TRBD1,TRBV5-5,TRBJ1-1,CASSLAVGTDPKGGAFF,TGTGCCAGCAGCTTGGCCGTTGGGACAGATCCAAAGGGGGGAGCTTTCTTT
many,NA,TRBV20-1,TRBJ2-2,CSASSPRELFF,TGCAGTGCTAGTTCGCCCCGGGAGCTGTTTTTT
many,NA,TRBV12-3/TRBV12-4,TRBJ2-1,CASRDRIGEGNEQFF,TGTGCCAGCAGAGACAGGATTGGGGAGGGCAATGAGCAGTTCTTC
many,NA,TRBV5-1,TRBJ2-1,CASSLRRDYEQFF,TGCGCCAGCAGCTTGAGGCGGGATTATGAGCAGTTCTTC
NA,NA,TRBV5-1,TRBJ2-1,CASSFGNGWRDEQFF,TGCGCCAGCAGCTTTGGAAACGGTTGGCGGGATGAGCAGTTCTTC
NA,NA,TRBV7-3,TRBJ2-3,CASSPSLADTQYF,TGTGCCAGCAGCCCCTCACTGGCAGATACGCAGTATTTT
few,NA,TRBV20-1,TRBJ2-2,CSAPVVGGAGELFF,TGCAGTGCTCCCGTTGTCGGGGGCGCCGGGGAGCTGTTTTTT
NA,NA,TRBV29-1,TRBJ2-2,CSVSAGGPSNTGELFF,TGCAGCGTTTCTGCCGGGGGGCCTTCGAACACCGGGGAGCTGTTTTTT
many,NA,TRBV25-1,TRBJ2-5,CASSRGTEKETQYF,TGTGCCAGCAGTCGCGGGACAGAGAAAGAGACCCAGTACTTC
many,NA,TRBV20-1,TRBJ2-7,CSAKISFAYEQYF,TGCAGTGCTAAAATTAGTTTCGCCTACGAGCAGTACTTC
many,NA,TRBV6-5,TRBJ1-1,CASSYSTRRMNTEAFF,TGTGCCAGCAGTTACTCGACTCGCAGAATGAACACTGAAGCTTTCTTT
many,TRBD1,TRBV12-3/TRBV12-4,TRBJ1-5,CASRKTGVNQPQHF,TGTGCCAGCAGGAAGACAGGGGTCAATCAGCCCCAGCATTTT
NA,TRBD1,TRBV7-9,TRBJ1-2,CASSVGGPYGYTF,TGTGCCAGCAGCGTAGGGGGCCCCTATGGCTACACCTTC
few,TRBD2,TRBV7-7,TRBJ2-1,CASSLGSGRPSTYNEQFF,TGTGCCAGCAGCTTAGGTAGCGGGAGGCCAAGTACCTACAATGAGCAGTTCTTC
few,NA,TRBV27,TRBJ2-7,CASSSVGGEIYEQYF,TGTGCCAGCAGTTCAGTTGGGGGTGAGATCTACGAGCAGTACTTC
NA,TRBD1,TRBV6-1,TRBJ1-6,CASTLGDRANSPLHF,TGTGCCAGCACTCTTGGTGACAGGGCAAATTCACCCCTCCACTTT
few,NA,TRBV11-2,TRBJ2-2,CASSWNRATGELFF,TGTGCCAGCAGCTGGAACAGGGCCACCGGGGAGCTGTTTTTT
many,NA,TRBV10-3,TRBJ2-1,CAISEMDYSYNEQFF,TGTGCCATCAGTGAGATGGACTACTCCTACAATGAGCAGTTCTTC
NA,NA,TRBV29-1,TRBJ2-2,CSVIWGTGELFF,TGCAGCGTTATTTGGGGGACCGGGGAGCTGTTTTTT
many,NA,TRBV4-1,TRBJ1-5,CASSQAGNHQPQHF,TGCGCCAGCAGCCAAGCAGGGAACCATCAGCCCCAGCATTTT
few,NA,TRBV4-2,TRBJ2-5,CASSPWGGQTQYF,TGTGCCAGCAGCCCGTGGGGGGGCCAGACCCAGTACTTC
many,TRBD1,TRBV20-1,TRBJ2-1,CSATGTGPIDEQFF,TGCAGTGCAACCGGGACAGGGCCTATAGATGAGCAGTTCTTC
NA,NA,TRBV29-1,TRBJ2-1,CSAEGGVGGDEQFF,TGCAGCGCAGAGGGTGGGGTAGGGGGGGATGAGCAGTTCTTC
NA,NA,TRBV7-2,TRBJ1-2,CASSSLPGPSYGYTF,TGTGCCAGCAGCTCACTCCCGGGACCTTCCTATGGCTACACCTTC
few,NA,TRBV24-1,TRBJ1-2,CATSEGMGWGYTF,TGTGCCACCAGTGAGGGGATGGGTTGGGGCTACACCTTC
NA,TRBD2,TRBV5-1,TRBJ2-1,CASSLVASSGPRSSYNEQFF,TGCGCCAGCAGCTTGGTGGCTTCTAGCGGGCCTAGGAGCTCCTACAATGAGCAGTTCTTC
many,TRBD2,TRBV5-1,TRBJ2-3,CASSLRREGPDTQYF,TGCGCCAGCAGCTTGAGGCGGGAGGGCCCAGATACGCAGTATTTT
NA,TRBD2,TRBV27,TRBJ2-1,CASGGGGTYNEQFF,TGTGCCAGCGGGGGGGGAGGGACCTACAATGAGCAGTTCTTC
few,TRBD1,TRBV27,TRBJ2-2,CASSRWDSPGELFF,TGTGCCAGCAGTCGCTGGGACAGCCCCGGGGAGCTGTTTTTT
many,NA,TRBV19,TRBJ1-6,CASSKDQTYNSPLHF,TGTGCCAGTAGTAAAGACCAGACTTATAATTCACCCCTCCACTTT
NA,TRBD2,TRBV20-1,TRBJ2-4,CSARRRENVIQYF,TGCAGTGCTAGAAGGCGGGAGAATGTCATTCAGTACTTC
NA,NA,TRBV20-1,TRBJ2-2,CSARRAGELFF,TGCAGTGCTCGTAGGGCCGGGGAGCTGTTTTTT
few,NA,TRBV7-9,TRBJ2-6,CASSFRGNGANVLTF,TGTGCCAGCAGCTTTCGAGGAAATGGGGCCAACGTCCTGACTTTC
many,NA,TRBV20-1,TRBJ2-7,CSARVGAYEQYF,TGCAGTGCTAGAGTTGGCGCCTACGAGCAGTACTTC
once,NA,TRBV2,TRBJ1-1,CASCFPVFQGSRWNTEAFF,TGTGCCAGCTGTTTCCCAGTGTTTCAGGGAAGCCGTTGGAACACTGAAGCTTTCTTT
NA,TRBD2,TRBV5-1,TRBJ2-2,CASTPLAGPNTGELFF,TGCGCCAGCACCCCCTTAGCGGGACCGAACACCGGGGAGCTGTTTTTT